This T cell receptor (beta chain) comes out of a study of brain T cells in children with intractable seizures. Points on this clone: Its specificity is unknown.

Profiling relied on immunoSEQ multiplex PCR, and the TCRdb table lists in-frame clones only, not all of them. Of several thousand clones in the sample, nearly 75% were seen once. General study findings and limits: Only CDR3 sequence similarity suggested viral specificity, without known HCMV serostatus.

Sequencing was limited to surgery cases with top T cell transcript signatures in brain tissue. This TCR was recovered from a boy under three years old with tuberous sclerosis and intractable seizures. The material sequenced was resected brain tissue, taken at surgery.

The CDR3 is CATNVNRDTSKNTEAFF. The CDR3 DNA follows: TGTGCCACAAACGTCAACCGGGACACGTCTAAGAACACTGAAGCTTTCTTT. This chain joins TRBV19 and TRBJ1-1; TRBD1 might be the D (6 bases). Trimming took off 10 bases at V and 1 base at J, with 25 bases between the two ends. The CDR3 consists of 17 residues. The germline CDR1 and CDR2 sequences are LNHDA and SQIVND (reference sequence).